These 28 T cell receptor beta chains originate from one sample sequenced in a study of T cells after yellow fever vaccination. TCRdb used MiXCR to reprocess the 5' RACE reads, holding one entry per CDR3 protein. Of some 350,000 distinct CDR3 sequences listed, over 8% are singletons. The material sequenced was PBMCs, taken on the day of the first yellow fever vaccination. The receptors derive from a man between 18 and 35 years old who received the YFV17D yellow fever vaccine.

A note on this clonotype: At one end the junction does not follow the germline gene, possibly because of a read error. The gene calls are TRBV11-1 and TRBJ1-5; D not resolved. The CDR3 loop spans 18 amino acids. Germline CDR1 and CDR2: SGHAT and FQDESV (reference sequence). For the CDR3, the DNA is TGTACCAGCAGCAAACCCCTCCCCCAGCCTTATAGCAATCAGCCCCAGCATTTT. This sequence encodes CTSSKPLPQPYSNQPQHF.

This clonotype has only a few counts. CDR3 sequence: CASSEDRDFNQPQHF. The DNA of the CDR3 is TGTGCCAGCAGTGAGGACAGGGACTTCAATCAGCCCCAGCATTTT. This chain uses TRBV6-1 with TRBJ1-5; 8 bases map to TRBD1. Germline V CDR1 and CDR2: MNHNS, SASEGT. V lost 3 bases, J lost 3 bases, and 4 bases stayed unmatched. The CDR3 totals 15 residues.

Only a few counts were recorded for this clonotype. The chain couples TRBV29-1 to TRBJ2-1; D perhaps matches TRBD2 (7 bases). Germline assignment: CDR1 SQVTM and CDR2 ANQGSEA. The CDR3 contains 15 residues. The V end was cut by 6 bases, the J end by 0 bases, with 15 bases between. DNA of the CDR3: TGCAGCGTGACGGGGGGCCTCAGCTCCTACAATGAGCAGTTCTTC. This sequence encodes CSVTGGLSSYNEQFF.

This chain links TRBV10-3 with TRBJ2-3; 7 bases are shared with TRBD2. Germline V gene lookup returns CDR1 ENHRY and CDR2 SYGVKD. The CDR3 covers 15 residues. The ends lost 2 bases at V and 4 bases at J; junction bases unmatched: 6. This chain's CDR3 is CAISERGLFADTQYF. CDR3 sequence (DNA): TGTGCCATCAGTGAGAGGGGACTATTCGCAGATACGCAGTATTTT.

The J gene is TRBJ2-5, the V gene TRBV19, with D perhaps TRBD1 (6 bases). The germline V gene has CDR1 LNHDA and CDR2 SQIVND (reference sequence). The CDR3 spans 14 residues. Between the trimmed V and J ends, which lost 5 bases and 3 bases, there was a span of 13 bases. Here the CDR3 DNA reads TGTGCCAGTAGTGTTACAGGGTCGGAAGAGACCCAGTACTTC. This gives the protein CASSVTGSEETQYF.

This clonotype was detected a few times. The chain is built from TRBV19 and TRBJ1-5; weak D call: TRBD1 (6 bases). The V end was cut by 0 bases, the J end by 7 bases, with 13 bases between. The CDR3 has 15 amino acids. Germline values: CDR1 LNHDA, CDR2 SQIVND (reference sequence). The CDR3 DNA follows: TGTGCCAGTAGTATAGAAGGGGGGCTAGGGCAGCCCCAGCATTTT. Residues: CASSIEGGLGQPQHF.

This clonotype was recorded a few times. The rearrangement joins TRBV28 to TRBJ2-1; 10 bases align to TRBD1. Germline lookup yields CDR1 MDHEN and CDR2 SYDVKM. Unmatched junction bases numbered 7, after V lost 3 bases and J lost 8 bases. This CDR3 spans 15 amino acids. CDR3 sequence: CASSLRDRGLDEQFF. The CDR3 DNA is TGTGCCAGCAGTTTGAGGGACAGGGGTTTGGATGAGCAGTTCTTC.

This clonotype has just a few counts. This rearrangement joins TRBV18 to TRBJ2-1, with 9 bases fitting TRBD1. The V and J ends lost 3 bases and 7 bases, in that order; junction bases with no gene match: 10. The CDR3 has 16 residues. Germline V CDR1 and CDR2: KGHSH, LQKENI. CDR3 region: CASSPTRDREVNEQFF. The CDR3, as DNA: TGTGCCAGCTCACCTACCCGGGACAGGGAAGTTAATGAGCAGTTCTTC.

Regarding this clonotype: At one end the junction does not follow the germline gene, possibly because of a read error. The chain links TRBV5-4 to TRBJ2-1; 9 bases agree with TRBD2. The CDR3 sequence is 14 residues long. Germline CDR1 SGHNT, CDR2 YYREEE (reference sequence). The CDR3 coding sequence is TGTGCCAGCAGCTTGGGGGGAGCGGGGGGTAATGTTTACTTC. It translates to CASSLGGAGGNVYF.

This clonotype occurred a few times. V usage is TRBV5-4 and J usage is TRBJ1-1, with 7 bases aligning to TRBD1. CDR1 and CDR2 (germline): SGHNT, YYREEE (reference sequence). This CDR3 spans 16 amino acids. With 5 bases clipped from V and 4 bases from J, the junction kept 14 bases outside the gene matches. The CDR3 nucleotides are TGTGCCAGCAGGAGGGACAGCAGGTTACGCGGCACTGAAGCTTTCTTT. This sequence encodes CASRRDSRLRGTEAFF. Variable domain in full (rest from reference TRBV5-4 and TRBJ1-1): ETGVTQSPTHLIKTRGQQVTLRCSSQSGHNTVSWYQQALGQGPQFIFQYYREEENGRGNFPPRFSGLQFPNYSSELNVNALELDDSALYLCASRRDSRLRGTEAFFGQGTRLTVV.

This clonotype has a handful of counts. V is TRBV5-5 and J is TRBJ2-2; the D is unclear. Germline assignment: CDR1 SGHKS and CDR2 YYEKEE (reference sequence). Trimming removed 1 base from V and 1 base from J, with 8 bases in between. This CDR3 contains 15 residues. The CDR3 reads CASSLKAGNTGELFF. CDR3 bases: TGTGCCAGCAGCTTGAAGGCAGGGAACACCGGGGAGCTGTTTTTT.

In its sample, this clonotype was seen a few times. The rearrangement joins TRBV12-3 or TRBV12-4 to TRBJ2-2; 10 bases match TRBD1. V shed 6 bases and J 6 bases; nucleotides not matched to a gene: 13. The CDR3 totals 17 residues. This chain's CDR3 is CASSPRDRGLGAGELFF. The CDR3 DNA is TGTGCCAGCAGCCCGCGAGACAGGGGGCTAGGTGCCGGGGAGCTGTTTTTT.

The gene calls are TRBV27 and TRBJ2-1; either TRBD1 or TRBD2 may fit D (6 bases each). The CDR3 totals 13 residues. Germline V gives CDR1 MNHEY, CDR2 SMNVEV (reference sequence). V was cut by 6 bases and J by 6 bases, with 12 bases left in between. This CDR3 is CASRWGAINEQFF. The CDR3 nucleotides are TGTGCCAGCAGATGGGGGGCGATCAATGAGCAGTTCTTC.

This clonotype has more than one count but fewer than ten. The V and J genes are TRBV21-1 and TRBJ2-5; TRBD2, the D gene given by the table, was not confirmed from the DNA. TRBV21-1 is annotated as a pseudogene. The CDR3 has 16 residues. The CDR3 is CASSALPLAVQETQYF. The CDR3 region has the DNA TGTGCCAGCAGCGCCCTCCCCCTAGCGGTACAAGAGACCCAGTACTTC.

The sample holds many counts of this clonotype. The gene calls are TRBV5-6 and TRBJ2-1, with D tentatively TRBD1 (6 bases). Germline V gene sequence: CDR1 SGHDT, CDR2 YYEEEE. V was cut by 2 bases and J by 10 bases, with 16 bases left in between. The CDR3 has 14 residues. The CDR3 region is CASSFTRGGSEQFF. In DNA, the CDR3 is TGTGCCAGCAGCTTTACTAGAGGGGGATCGGAGCAGTTCTTC.

The chain employs TRBV18 and TRBJ2-7, with TRBD1 matching 7 bases. With 6 bases clipped from V and 2 bases from J, the junction kept 10 bases outside the gene matches. The length of the CDR3 is 15 residues. Germline CDR1 KGHSH, CDR2 LQKENI. CDR3 sequence reads: CASSTGDGAPYEQYF. The DNA for the CDR3 is TGTGCCAGCTCTACAGGGGACGGAGCACCCTACGAGCAGTACTTC.

This clonotype was picked up a small number of times. The V call is TRBV20-1, the J call TRBJ2-1; 7 positions agree with TRBD2. J lost 3 bases, V lost 3 bases, and 5 bases had no gene match. Germline V CDR1 and CDR2: DFQATT, SNEGSKA (reference sequence). The CDR3 covers 14 residues. CDR3 nucleotides: TGCAGTGCTAGGTGGGGGGGGTACTACAATGAGCAGTTCTTC. Translated, it gives CSARWGGYYNEQFF.

This clonotype came up a few times. This chain uses TRBV29-1 with TRBJ1-2; D is uncertain. Germline CDR1 reads SQVTM; CDR2 reads ANQGSEA. V was cut by 4 bases and J by 2 bases, with 14 bases left in between. This CDR3 is 14 amino acids long. The CDR3 reads CSVGPVEANYGYTF. The DNA of the CDR3 is TGCAGCGTTGGCCCTGTGGAGGCAAACTATGGCTACACCTTC.

This clonotype was seen only a few times. This chain joins TRBV5-4 and TRBJ1-4, with 8 positions matching TRBD1. The CDR3 is 16 amino acids. From germline, CDR1 is SGHNT and CDR2 YYREEE (reference sequence). V was pared by 0 bases and J by 5 bases, with 6 bases of the junction left unmatched. CDR3 in DNA: TGTGCCAGCAGCTTGGGGGGGACAGGCGAAAATGAAAAACTGTTTTTT. It is translated as CASSLGGTGENEKLFF.

The chain recombines TRBV20-1 with TRBJ2-3; 7 bases are shared with TRBD1. After removal of 6 bases from V and 2 bases from J, the junction contained 8 bases not matched to a gene. Per germline, CDR1 DFQATT and CDR2 SNEGSKA (reference sequence). The CDR3 is 14 residues long. The CDR3 reads CSAPGQPTTDTQYF. CDR3 DNA sequence: TGCAGTGCCCCGGGACAGCCGACCACAGATACGCAGTATTTT.

In this sample, this clonotype turned up many times. V usage is TRBV20-1 and J usage is TRBJ1-6; no definite D call. Trimming pared 2 bases from V and 9 bases from J, leaving 11 bases between. The CDR3 has 13 residues. Germline-derived CDR1 and CDR2 are DFQATT and SNEGSKA (reference sequence). In nucleotides, the CDR3 is TGCAGTGCTAGATTGAGCCACGGTTCACCCCTCCACTTT. Translation: CSARLSHGSPLHF.

This clonotype was detected only a few times. The rearrangement links TRBV7-9 to TRBJ2-1; tentatively, D is TRBD1 (6 bases). This CDR3 contains 17 residues. Germline V gives CDR1 SEHNR, CDR2 FQNEAQ (reference sequence). V gave up 6 bases and J gave up 4 bases, with 22 bases separating them. CDR3 sequence: CASSFKLGGGNYNEQFF. CDR3 nucleotide sequence: TGTGCCAGCAGTTTTAAGCTAGGTGGGGGCAATTACAATGAGCAGTTCTTC.

This clonotype was seen a few times. This chain connects TRBV24-1 to TRBJ2-2; no clear D. The CDR3 has 15 residues. From germline, CDR1 is KGHDR and CDR2 SFDVKD. V was pared by 2 bases and J by 1 base, with 7 bases between. CDR3 in amino acids: CATSDSTVNTGELFF. CDR3 nucleotides: TGTGCCACCAGTGATTCCACAGTGAACACCGGGGAGCTGTTTTTT.

This clonotype was picked up many times. This chain joins TRBV20-1 and TRBJ1-5; D is unresolved. Germline V gives CDR1 DFQATT, CDR2 SNEGSKA (reference sequence). V lost 4 bases and J lost 4, with 14 bases in between. This CDR3 has 14 amino acids. The CDR3 nucleotides read TGCAGTGCTAACCCGGGCCACCCAAATCAGCCCCAGCATTTT. Its protein is CSANPGHPNQPQHF.

There are a few counts of this clonotype. J is TRBJ2-3 and V is TRBV5-4; no firm D call. Germline V CDR1 and CDR2: SGHNT, YYREEE (reference sequence). The CDR3 runs 18 residues. Trimming took 3 bases from V and 0 from J, leaving 20 bases between them. In DNA form, the CDR3 reads TGTGCCAGCAGCTCTGGCCGGTTTTCGACTGGCAGCACAGATACGCAGTATTTT. Protein: CASSSGRFSTGSTDTQYF. The full variable domain, rest sourced from reference TRBV5-4 and TRBJ2-3, is ETGVTQSPTHLIKTRGQQVTLRCSSQSGHNTVSWYQQALGQGPQFIFQYYREEENGRGNFPPRFSGLQFPNYSSELNVNALELDDSALYLCASSSGRFSTGSTDTQYFGPGTRLTVL.

The chain carries TRBV5-4 and TRBJ2-7; D is unresolved. V lost 4 bases and J lost 0, with 11 bases in between. CDR3 length equals 14 residues. Germline-derived CDR1 and CDR2 are SGHNT and YYREEE (reference sequence). CDR3 DNA sequence: TGTGCCAGCAGCCCGTCCTGGGGCTCCTACGAGCAGTACTTC. Protein: CASSPSWGSYEQYF.

This clonotype has a handful of counts. J is TRBJ1-4 and V is TRBV6-5; the match to TRBD1 covers 8 bases. Trimming took 6 bases from V and 2 from J; bases not matched to a gene: 5. The CDR3 has 15 amino acids. Germline V gene data show CDR1 as MNHEY and CDR2 as SVGAGI. Here the CDR3 reads CASSYTGGTNEKLFF. The CDR3, as DNA: TGTGCCAGCAGCTACACAGGGGGGACTAATGAAAAACTGTTTTTT.

The sample holds a few counts of this clonotype. This chain links TRBV6-1 with TRBJ1-1, with 8 bases aligning to TRBD1. The junction had 7 bases not matched to a gene; V was cut back by 3 bases and J by 4 bases. Germline V gene lookup returns CDR1 MNHNS and CDR2 SASEGT. The CDR3 is 15 amino acids. Here the CDR3 DNA reads TGTGCCAGCAGTGAGATTTTGACAGGGGCCACTGAAGCTTTCTTT. This sequence encodes CASSEILTGATEAFF.